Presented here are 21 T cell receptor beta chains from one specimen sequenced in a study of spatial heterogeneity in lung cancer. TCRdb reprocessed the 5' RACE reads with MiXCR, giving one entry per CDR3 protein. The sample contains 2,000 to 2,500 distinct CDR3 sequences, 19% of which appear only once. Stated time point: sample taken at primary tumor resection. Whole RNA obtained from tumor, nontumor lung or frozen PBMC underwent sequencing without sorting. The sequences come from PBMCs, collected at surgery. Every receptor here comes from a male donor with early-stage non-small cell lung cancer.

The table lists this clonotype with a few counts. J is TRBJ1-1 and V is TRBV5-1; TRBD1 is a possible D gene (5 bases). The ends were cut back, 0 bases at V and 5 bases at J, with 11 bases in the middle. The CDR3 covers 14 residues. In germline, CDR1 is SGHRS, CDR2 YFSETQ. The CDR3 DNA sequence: TGCGCCAGCAGCTTGGATGGGGGAGGGACTGAAGCTTTCTTT. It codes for CASSLDGGGTEAFF.

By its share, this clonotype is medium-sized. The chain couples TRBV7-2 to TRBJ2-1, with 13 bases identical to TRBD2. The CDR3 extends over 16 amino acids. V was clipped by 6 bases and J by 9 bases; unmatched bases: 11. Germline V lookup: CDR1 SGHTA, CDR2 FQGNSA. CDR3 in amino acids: CASRSPGLAGVSEQFF. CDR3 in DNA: TGTGCCAGCAGGTCCCCCGGACTAGCGGGAGTATCTGAGCAGTTCTTC. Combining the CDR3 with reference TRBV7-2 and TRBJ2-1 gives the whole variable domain GAGVSQSPSNKVTEKGKDVELRCDPISGHTALYWYRQSLGQGLEFLIYFQGNSAPDKSGLPSDRFSAERTGGSVSTLTIQRTQQEDSAVYLCASRSPGLAGVSEQFFGPGTRLTVL.

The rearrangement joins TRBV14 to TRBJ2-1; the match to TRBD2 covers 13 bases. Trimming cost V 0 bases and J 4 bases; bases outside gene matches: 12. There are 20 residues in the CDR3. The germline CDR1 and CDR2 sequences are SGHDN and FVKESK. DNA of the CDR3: TGTGCCAGCAGCCAAGACTTCAGGACTAGCGGGAGATCGGGATACAATGAGCAGTTCTTC. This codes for CASSQDFRTSGRSGYNEQFF.

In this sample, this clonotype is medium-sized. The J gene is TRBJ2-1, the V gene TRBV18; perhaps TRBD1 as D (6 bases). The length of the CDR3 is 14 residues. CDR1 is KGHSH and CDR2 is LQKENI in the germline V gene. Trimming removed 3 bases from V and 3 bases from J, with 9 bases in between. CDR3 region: CASSPRTDYNEQFF. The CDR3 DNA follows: TGTGCCAGCTCACCCAGGACAGACTACAATGAGCAGTTCTTC.

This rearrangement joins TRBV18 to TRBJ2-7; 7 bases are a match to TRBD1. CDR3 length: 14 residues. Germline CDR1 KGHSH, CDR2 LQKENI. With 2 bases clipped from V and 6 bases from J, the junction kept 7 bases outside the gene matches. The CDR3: CASSPGQVSAEQYF. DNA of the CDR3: TGTGCCAGCTCACCAGGACAGGTCTCCGCCGAGCAGTACTTC.

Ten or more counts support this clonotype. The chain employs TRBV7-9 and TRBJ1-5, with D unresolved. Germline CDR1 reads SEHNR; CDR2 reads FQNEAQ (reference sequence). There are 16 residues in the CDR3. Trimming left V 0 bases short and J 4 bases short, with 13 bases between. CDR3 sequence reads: CASSLAAGIENQPQHF. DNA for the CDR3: TGTGCCAGCAGCTTAGCGGCCGGGATTGAAAATCAGCCCCAGCATTTT.

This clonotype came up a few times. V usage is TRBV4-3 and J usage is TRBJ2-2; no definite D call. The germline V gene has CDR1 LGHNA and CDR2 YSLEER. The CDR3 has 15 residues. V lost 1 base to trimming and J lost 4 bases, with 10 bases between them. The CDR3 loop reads CASSQGAWGTGELFF. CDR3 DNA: TGCGCCAGCAGCCAAGGGGCGTGGGGCACCGGGGAGCTGTTTTTT.

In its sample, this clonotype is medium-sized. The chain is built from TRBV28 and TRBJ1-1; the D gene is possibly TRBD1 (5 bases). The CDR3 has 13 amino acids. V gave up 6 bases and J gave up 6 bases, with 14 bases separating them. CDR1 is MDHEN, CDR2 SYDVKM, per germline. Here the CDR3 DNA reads TGTGCCAGCAGCACCAGGATCAGGGCTGAAGCTTTCTTT. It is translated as CASSTRIRAEAFF.

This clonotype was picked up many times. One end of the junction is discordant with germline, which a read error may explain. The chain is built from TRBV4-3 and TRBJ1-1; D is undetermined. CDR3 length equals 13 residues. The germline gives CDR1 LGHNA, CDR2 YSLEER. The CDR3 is CASNQETGTPAFF. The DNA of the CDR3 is TGCGCCAGCAACCAAGAAACGGGAACCCCGGCTTTCTTT.

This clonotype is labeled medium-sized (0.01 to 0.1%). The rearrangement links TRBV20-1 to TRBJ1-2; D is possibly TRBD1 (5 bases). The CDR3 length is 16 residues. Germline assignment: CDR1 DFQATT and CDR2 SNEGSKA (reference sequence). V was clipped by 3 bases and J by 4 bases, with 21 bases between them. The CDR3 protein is CSASPRGGVSSYGYTF. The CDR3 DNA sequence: TGCAGTGCTAGCCCCCGCGGGGGGGTAAGTTCCTATGGCTACACCTTC.

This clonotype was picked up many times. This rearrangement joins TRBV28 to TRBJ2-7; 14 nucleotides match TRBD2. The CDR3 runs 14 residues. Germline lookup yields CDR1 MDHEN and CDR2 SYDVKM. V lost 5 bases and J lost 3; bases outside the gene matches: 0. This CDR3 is CASSGTSGSYEQYF. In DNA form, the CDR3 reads TGTGCCAGCAGTGGGACTAGCGGGAGCTACGAGCAGTACTTC. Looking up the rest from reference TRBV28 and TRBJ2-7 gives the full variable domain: DVKVTQSSRYLVKRTGEKVFLECVQDMDHENMFWYRQDPGLGLRLIYFSYDVKMKEKGDIPEGYSVSREKKERFSLILESASTNQTSMYLCASSGTSGSYEQYFGPGTRLTVT.

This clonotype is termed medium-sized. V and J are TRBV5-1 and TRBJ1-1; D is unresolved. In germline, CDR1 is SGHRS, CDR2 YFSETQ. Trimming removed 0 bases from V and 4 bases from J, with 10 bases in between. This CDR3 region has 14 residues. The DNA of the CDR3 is TGCGCCAGCAGCTTGGTAGTGGAGGGCACTGAAGCTTTCTTT. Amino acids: CASSLVVEGTEAFF.

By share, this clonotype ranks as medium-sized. The CDR3, as DNA: TGTGCCAGCAGTTACAGTATTTCCCCCAACACCATATATTTT. Residues: CASSYSISPNTIYF. The rearrangement uses TRBV6-6 and TRBJ1-3; D call uncertain. V was pared by 2 bases and J by 7 bases, with 12 bases between. CDR3 length: 14 residues. Germline CDR1 reads MNHNY; CDR2 reads SVGAGI (reference sequence).

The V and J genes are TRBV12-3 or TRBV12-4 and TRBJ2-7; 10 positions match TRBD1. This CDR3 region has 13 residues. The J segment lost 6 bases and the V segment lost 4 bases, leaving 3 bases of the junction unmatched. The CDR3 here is CASSSGQGPEQYF. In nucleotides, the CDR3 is TGTGCCAGCAGTTCGGGACAGGGGCCCGAGCAGTACTTC.

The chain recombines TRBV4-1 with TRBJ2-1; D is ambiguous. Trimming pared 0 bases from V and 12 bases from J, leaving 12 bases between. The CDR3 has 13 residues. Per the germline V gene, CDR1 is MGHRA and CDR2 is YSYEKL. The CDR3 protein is CASSQEDTPMQFF. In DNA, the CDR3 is TGCGCCAGCAGCCAAGAAGATACACCGATGCAGTTCTTC.

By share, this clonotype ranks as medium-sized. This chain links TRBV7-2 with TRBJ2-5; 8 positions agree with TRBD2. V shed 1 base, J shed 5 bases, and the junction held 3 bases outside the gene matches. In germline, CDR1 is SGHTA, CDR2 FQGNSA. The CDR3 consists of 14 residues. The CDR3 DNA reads TGTGCCAGCAGCTTAGATAGCGGGGCCGAGACCCAGTACTTC. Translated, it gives CASSLDSGAETQYF. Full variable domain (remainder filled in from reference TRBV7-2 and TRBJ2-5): GAGVSQSPSNKVTEKGKDVELRCDPISGHTALYWYRQSLGQGLEFLIYFQGNSAPDKSGLPSDRFSAERTGGSVSTLTIQRTQQEDSAVYLCASSLDSGAETQYFGPGTRLLVL.

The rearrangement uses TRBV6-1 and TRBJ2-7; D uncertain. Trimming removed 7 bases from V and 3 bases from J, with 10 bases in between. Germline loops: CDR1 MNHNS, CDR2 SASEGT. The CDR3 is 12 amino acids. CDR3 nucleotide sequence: TGTGCCAGCACTTCCACCTTCTACGAGCAGTACTTC. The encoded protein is CASTSTFYEQYF.

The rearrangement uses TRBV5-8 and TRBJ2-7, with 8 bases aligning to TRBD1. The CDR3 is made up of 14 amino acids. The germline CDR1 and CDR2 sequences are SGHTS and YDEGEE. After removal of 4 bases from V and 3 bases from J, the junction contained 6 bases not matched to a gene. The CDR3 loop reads CASSPTGAYYEQYF. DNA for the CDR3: TGTGCCAGCAGCCCGACAGGGGCCTACTACGAGCAGTACTTC.

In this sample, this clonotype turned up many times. The CDR3 nucleotides are TGTGCCAGCAGCTTATCCACGGTCGGGACACCGCTCGGCAATGAGCAGTTCTTC. Protein: CASSLSTVGTPLGNEQFF. This chain links TRBV7-3 with TRBJ2-1; TRBD1 might be the D (6 bases). The CDR3 length is 18 residues. The V and J ends lost 2 bases and 6 bases respectively, with 23 bases between them. CDR1 and CDR2 from the germline V gene are SGHTA and FQGTGA.

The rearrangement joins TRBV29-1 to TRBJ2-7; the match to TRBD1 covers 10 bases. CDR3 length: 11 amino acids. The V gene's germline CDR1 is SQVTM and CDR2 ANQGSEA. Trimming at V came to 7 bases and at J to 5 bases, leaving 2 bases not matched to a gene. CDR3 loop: CSGGTGDEQYF. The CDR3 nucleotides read TGCAGCGGCGGGACAGGGGACGAGCAGTACTTC.

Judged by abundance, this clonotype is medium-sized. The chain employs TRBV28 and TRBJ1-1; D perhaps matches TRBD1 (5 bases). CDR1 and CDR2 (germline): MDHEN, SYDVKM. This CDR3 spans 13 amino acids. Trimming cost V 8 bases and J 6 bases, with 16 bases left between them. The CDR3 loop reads CASAQVDNPEAFF. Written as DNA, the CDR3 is TGTGCCAGCGCTCAGGTGGACAACCCTGAAGCTTTCTTT.